The 23 T cell receptor beta chains below were found in one sample sequenced in a study of blood T cell repertoires in COVID-19. The assay was immunoSEQ multiplex PCR, and TCRdb's table has in-frame clones only and misses some. The sample gives more than 140,000 clones, 84% of which show up once; roughly 7.2% is in the top ten. Sequencing was performed on peripheral blood. These receptors were taken from a woman aged 50 to 60 in a cohort sampled during active or convalescent COVID-19.

The V gene is TRBV29-1, the J gene TRBJ1-1, with TRBD1 matching 9 bases. Unmatched junction bases numbered 8, after V lost 4 bases and J lost 8 bases. This CDR3 region has 13 residues. Germline CDR1 SQVTM, CDR2 ANQGSEA. The CDR3 region is CSVVYRGRTEAFF. The DNA of the CDR3 is TGCAGCGTTGTATACAGGGGGCGGACCGAAGCTTTCTTT.

This rearrangement joins TRBV9 to TRBJ2-3; 11 bases agree with TRBD2. The CDR3 is 14 residues long. Germline trimming cut 4 bases from V and 6 bases from J; bases unmatched to any gene: 4. CDR1 is SGDLS, CDR2 YYNGEE, per germline. The CDR3 DNA reads TGTGCCAGCAGCTCGCGGACTAGCGGGGATACGCAGTATTTT. It encodes CASSSRTSGDTQYF. The complete variable domain, with remaining parts taken from reference TRBV9 and TRBJ2-3, reads DSGVTQTPKHLITATGQRVTLRCSPRSGDLSVYWYQQSLDQGLQFLIQYYNGEERAKGNILERFSAQQFPDLHSELNLSSLELGDSALYFCASSSRTSGDTQYFGPGTRLTVL.

V gene TRBV4-1 combines with J gene TRBJ2-1; the D gene is possibly TRBD2 (7 bases). Germline V CDR1 and CDR2: MGHRA, YSYEKL. There are 14 residues in the CDR3. V was clipped by 3 bases and J by 8 bases, with 14 bases between them. The DNA of the CDR3 is TGCGCCAGCAGCCAGCCTAGGGGGGGCGATGAGCAGTTCTTC. It specifies CASSQPRGGDEQFF.

CDR3 in DNA: TGTGCCACCACGGAACAGGGCACAGATACGCAGTATTTT. The encoded protein is CATTEQGTDTQYF. This chain connects TRBV24-1 to TRBJ2-3; D perhaps matches TRBD1 (5 bases). The V gene lost 8 bases and the J gene lost 1 base, with 9 bases spanning the gap. Germline CDR1 is KGHDR and CDR2 is SFDVKD. The CDR3 totals 13 residues.

V usage is TRBV9 and J usage is TRBJ1-3; D is possibly TRBD1 (6 bases). This CDR3 has 15 residues. V was cut by 1 base and J by 3 bases, with 11 bases left in between. Germline CDR1 and CDR2: SGDLS and YYNGEE. In nucleotides, the CDR3 is TGTGCCAGCAGCGTATACGACAGGCTTGGAAACACCATATATTTT. Residues: CASSVYDRLGNTIYF.

The genes are TRBV10-3 and TRBJ1-4, with TRBD1 matching 7 bases. Germline V CDR1 and CDR2: ENHRY, SYGVKD. The V segment lost 5 bases and the J segment 0 bases; nucleotides outside the gene matches: 9. The CDR3 extends over 17 amino acids. Here the CDR3 reads CAISPGQEDATNEKLFF. As DNA, the CDR3 is TGTGCCATCAGTCCAGGACAGGAAGACGCAACTAATGAAAAACTGTTTTTT.

The chain is built from TRBV27 and TRBJ2-7, with a possible D match to TRBD2 (5 bases). Deletions cut 2 bases from V and 6 bases from J, with 23 bases between. The germline gives CDR1 MNHEY, CDR2 SMNVEV (reference sequence). The CDR3 spans 17 residues. CDR3 nucleotide sequence: TGTGCCAGCAGTTTAGCGGGCACGGTAGGATACCTTTCCGAGCAGTACTTC. Translated: CASSLAGTVGYLSEQYF.

The chain has TRBV6-2 or TRBV6-3 and TRBJ1-2; TRBD1 is a possible D gene (6 bases). CDR1 and CDR2 from the germline V gene are MNHEY and SVGEGT. Trimming cost V 6 bases and J 2 bases, with 19 bases left between them. The CDR3 is 16 residues long. CDR3 protein: CASSPNNRVRNYGYTF. In DNA form, the CDR3 reads TGTGCCAGCAGCCCGAATAACAGGGTGCGCAACTATGGCTACACCTTC.

This clone was detected only once. The J gene is TRBJ2-3, the V gene TRBV3-1 (or the pseudogene TRBV3-2), with TRBD2 as a possible D gene (7 bases). The CDR3 has 14 amino acids. CDR1 LGHDT and CDR2 YNNKEL come from the germline V gene (reference sequence). V dropped 1 base and J dropped 4 bases, with 9 bases sitting between them. The CDR3 nucleotides read TGTGCCAGCAGCCAAGGGGAGGGGGCAGATACGCAGTATTTT. It is translated as CASSQGEGADTQYF.

Only one count was recorded for this clone. V and J are TRBV5-5 and TRBJ1-5; 8 bases are shared with TRBD1. The CDR3 runs to 14 residues. V shed 1 base, J shed 7 bases, and the junction held 4 bases outside the gene matches. Germline lookup yields CDR1 SGHKS and CDR2 YYEKEE (reference sequence). The DNA for the CDR3 is TGTGCCAGCAGCTTGTCAGGGGGCGGGCAGCCCCAGCATTTT. Amino acid sequence: CASSLSGGGQPQHF.

The chain combines TRBV2 with TRBJ1-6; D unclear. Germline values: CDR1 SNHLY, CDR2 FYNNEI. Trimming shortened V by 1 base and J by 10 bases, and 11 bases separated the two germline ends. The CDR3 spans 14 residues. CDR3 sequence reads: CASSEGPGNSPLHF. CDR3 DNA: TGTGCCAGCAGTGAAGGGCCGGGGAACTCACCCCTCCACTTT.

The genes are TRBV2 and TRBJ1-1; D remains ambiguous. CDR3 length: 19 residues. The V end lost 6 bases, the J end lost 2 bases, and 28 bases lay between the germline ends. CDR1 SNHLY and CDR2 FYNNEI come from the germline V gene. In DNA, the CDR3 is TGTGCCAGCAGCGAACGCCTGGATGATGTTAGAGGAGTAAACACTGAAGCTTTCTTT. Its translation: CASSERLDDVRGVNTEAFF.

V and J are TRBV15 and TRBJ1-5, with a tentative D call TRBD1 (6 bases). Trimming took 6 bases from V and 7 from J, leaving 19 bases between them. Germline values: CDR1 LNHNV, CDR2 YYDKDF (reference sequence). The CDR3 runs to 15 residues. The CDR3 spells CATRIGTSPTQPQHF. The CDR3 coding sequence is TGTGCCACCAGAATAGGGACATCCCCAACCCAGCCCCAGCATTTT. The variable domain in full, completed from reference TRBV15 and TRBJ1-5, reads DAMVIQNPRYQVTQFGKPVTLSCSQTLNHNVMYWYQQKSSQAPKLLFHYYDKDFNNEADTPDNFQSRRPNTSFCFLDIRSPGLGDTAMYLCATRIGTSPTQPQHFGDGTRLSIL.

In its sample, this clone was seen once. This chain connects TRBV10-3 to TRBJ1-2; 8 nucleotides match TRBD1. Germline V gives CDR1 ENHRY, CDR2 SYGVKD. Trimming took 10 bases from V and 5 from J; bases not matched to a gene: 15. The CDR3 length is 15 residues. Written as DNA, the CDR3 is TGTGCCACCCAGGTACAGGGACAGGCGACTTATGGCTACACCTTC. Translating it yields CATQVQGQATYGYTF.

The chain carries TRBV7-3 and TRBJ2-2; possible D gene TRBD1, 5 bases. The CDR3 spans 14 residues. Germline lookup yields CDR1 SGHTA and CDR2 FQGTGA. The V end lost 5 bases, the J end lost 7 bases, and 14 bases lay between the germline ends. In DNA, the CDR3 is TGTGCCAGCAGCGTGACAAGGGGTGGCGGGGAGCTGTTTTTT. It is translated as CASSVTRGGGELFF.

The chain joins TRBV7-9 to TRBJ2-3, with 9 bases matching TRBD2. Losses at the gene ends were 1 base for V and 2 bases for J; bases not matched to a gene: 4. The CDR3 covers 16 residues. Germline V gene lookup returns CDR1 SEHNR and CDR2 FQNEAQ (reference sequence). In nucleotides, the CDR3 is TGTGCCAGCAGCTTAGGTGGCGGGGGGGCCACAGATACGCAGTATTTT. Protein product: CASSLGGGGATDTQYF.

This clone was seen only once. The CDR3 DNA reads as TGTGCCAGCAGTTCGGGGGGTCACCAGCCCCAGCATTTT. Protein sequence: CASSSGGHQPQHF. V gene TRBV27 combines with J gene TRBJ1-5, with D perhaps TRBD1 (5 bases). The CDR3 is 13 residues long. Per the germline V gene, CDR1 is MNHEY and CDR2 is SMNVEV (reference sequence). V lost 4 bases and J 7 bases, leaving 11 bases between the germline ends.

The chain couples TRBV4-1 to TRBJ2-5, with unresolved D. The CDR3 contains 15 residues. In germline, CDR1 is MGHRA, CDR2 YSYEKL. Trimming took off 1 base at V and 2 bases at J, with 11 bases between the two ends. CDR3 sequence (DNA): TGCGCCAGCAGCCAAGGACACGGATTTCAAGAGACCCAGTACTTC. Protein sequence: CASSQGHGFQETQYF.

This rearrangement joins TRBV12-3 or TRBV12-4 to TRBJ2-1; D unresolved. The CDR3 length is 13 residues. Trimming shortened V by 10 bases and J by 4 bases, and 14 bases separated the two germline ends. The chain's CDR3 is CATTDSPYNEQFF. CDR3 DNA: TGTGCCACGACTGACTCACCTTACAATGAGCAGTTCTTC.

CDR3 sequence (DNA): TGTGCCAGCTCCCAGGCATGGGGCGAAAAACTGTTTTTT. Its translation: CASSQAWGEKLFF. The chain couples TRBV18 to TRBJ1-4, with D tentatively TRBD1 (5 bases). Trimming pared 6 bases from V and 8 bases from J, leaving 13 bases between. The germline gives CDR1 KGHSH, CDR2 LQKENI. The CDR3 contains 13 residues.

The chain employs TRBV6-5 and TRBJ1-4, with D possibly matching TRBD1 (5 bases). V dropped 6 bases and J dropped 4 bases, with 15 bases sitting between them. From germline, CDR1 is MNHEY and CDR2 SVGAGI. This CDR3 contains 15 residues. CDR3 DNA: TGTGCCAGCAGGGTGACAGTTCACCTTAATGAAAAACTGTTTTTT. Protein sequence: CASRVTVHLNEKLFF.

The CDR3 DNA is TGTGCCAGTATTGGGGCTAAGTCCTCTGGAAACACCATATATTTT. This codes for CASIGAKSSGNTIYF. This sequence joins TRBV19 and TRBJ1-3; D might be TRBD1 (5 bases). The CDR3 consists of 15 residues. Germline lookup yields CDR1 LNHDA and CDR2 SQIVND (reference sequence). Trimming took off 7 bases at V and 0 bases at J, with 13 bases between the two ends. Complete variable domain (other parts from reference TRBV19 and TRBJ1-3): DGGITQSPKYLFRKEGQNVTLSCEQNLNHDAMYWYRQDPGQGLRLIYYSQIVNDFQKGDIAEGYSVSREKKESFPLTVTSAQKNPTAFYLCASIGAKSSGNTIYFGEGSWLTVV.

V gene TRBV6-2 or TRBV6-3 combines with J gene TRBJ2-6, with a possible D match to TRBD1 (6 bases). CDR1 MNHEY and CDR2 SVGEGT come from the germline V gene. The CDR3 has 17 amino acids. Between the trimmed V and J ends, which lost 4 bases and 0 bases, there was a span of 13 bases. CDR3 nucleotide sequence: TGTGCCAGCAGTTCTCGACAGGCGAACTCTGGGGCCAACGTCCTGACTTTC. It encodes CASSSRQANSGANVLTF.